These 21 T cell receptor beta chains came from one sample sequenced in a study of beta chain features in type 1 diabetes. Of the isolated RNA, all was reverse transcribed, and so the sequenced material was expressed TCRB transcripts. Measured with immunoSEQ multiplex PCR; TCRdb has only the in-frame clones, and not every one. The repertoire has around 500,000 clones, over 9.5% of them found once; the top ten carry over 0.04%. The sequencing sample was made of naive CD4+ T cells from blood. The receptors were gathered from a woman younger than 30 in good health.

This sequence joins TRBV28 and TRBJ1-5, with D perhaps matching TRBD1 (5 bases). CDR1 MDHEN and CDR2 SYDVKM come from the germline V gene. Trimming pared 6 bases from V and 9 bases from J, leaving 9 bases between. The CDR3 is 11 amino acids. This CDR3 is CASRGTRPQHF. The DNA of the CDR3 is TGTGCCAGCAGGGGGACTCGGCCCCAGCATTTT.

In its sample, this clone was seen a few times. The junction shows a germline mismatch at one end, possibly a read error. V and J are TRBV12-5 and TRBJ1-5, with 7 bases aligning to TRBD1. This CDR3 region has 12 residues. Germline loops: CDR1 LGHNT, CDR2 FRNRAP. CDR3 protein: CASGLSRDSTDF. CDR3 sequence (DNA): TGTGCTAGTGGTTTGAGTCGGGACAGTACCGATTTT.

The chain recombines TRBV5-1 with TRBJ2-5; 9 nucleotides line up with TRBD1. J lost 0 bases, V lost 0 bases, and 12 bases had no gene match. The length of the CDR3 is 19 residues. Germline assignment: CDR1 SGHRS and CDR2 YFSETQ. CDR3 DNA: TGCGCCAGCAGCTTGGCCTCACCTACAGGGGGCGGTTACCAAGAGACCCAGTACTTC. This sequence encodes CASSLASPTGGGYQETQYF.

V is TRBV15 and J is TRBJ2-5, with D possibly TRBD1 on 6 matching bases. The CDR3 covers 16 residues. The germline V gene encodes CDR1 LNHNV and CDR2 YYDKDF (reference sequence). The V end lost 8 bases, the J end lost 2 bases, and 21 bases lay between the germline ends. This CDR3 is CATPIGTPNEQETQYF. The CDR3 DNA reads TGTGCCACCCCAATAGGGACACCCAACGAGCAAGAGACCCAGTACTTC.

This clone appeared a few times. The rearrangement links TRBV15 to TRBJ2-7; D gene ambiguous. Per the germline V gene, CDR1 is LNHNV and CDR2 is YYDKDF (reference sequence). The CDR3 has 13 amino acids. Trimming removed 11 bases at V and 3 bases at J, with 17 bases between. CDR3 bases: TGTGCCGCCAAAGGCGGCCAGATCTACGAGCAGTACTTC. This encodes CAAKGGQIYEQYF.

The DNA of the CDR3 is TGTGCCAGCAGCTACACTGGGGAGGGAGTCAAAAACATTCAGTACTTC. Residues: CASSYTGEGVKNIQYF. The V call is TRBV7-3, the J call TRBJ2-4; 7 bases line up with TRBD2. Trimming removed 4 bases from V and 3 bases from J; junction bases left unmatched: 9. The CDR3 consists of 16 residues. CDR1 is SGHTA and CDR2 is FQGTGA in the germline V gene.

Written as DNA, the CDR3 is TGTGCCAGCAGCTTATCGGGAGAAAGAAATGAGCAGTTCTTC. Its protein product is CASSLSGERNEQFF. The V gene is TRBV7-9, the J gene TRBJ2-1, with D perhaps matching TRBD2 (6 bases). CDR1 is SEHNR and CDR2 is FQNEAQ in the germline V gene (reference sequence). The CDR3 is made up of 14 amino acids. Trimming stripped 2 bases from V and 7 bases from J, with 12 bases between. The entire variable domain, with the rest obtained from reference TRBV7-9 and TRBJ2-1, is as follows: DTGVSQNPRHKITKRGQNVTFRCDPISEHNRLYWYRQTLGQGPEFLTYFQNEAQLEKSRLLSDRFSAERPKGSFSTLEIQRTEQGDSAMYLCASSLSGERNEQFFGPGTRLTVL.

The chain links TRBV30 to TRBJ1-1, with D perhaps matching TRBD1 (6 bases). V was cut by 3 bases and J by 2 bases, with 7 bases left in between. Germline CDR1 GTSNPN, CDR2 SVGIG (reference sequence). This CDR3 has 12 residues. CDR3 nucleotides: TGTGCCTGGAGGGGACACAACACTGAAGCTTTCTTT. Its translation: CAWRGHNTEAFF.

This chain connects TRBV4-2 to TRBJ1-1, with TRBD1 as a possible D gene (5 bases). This CDR3 is 16 amino acids long. V gave up 2 bases and J gave up 4 bases, with 17 bases separating them. Germline CDR1 LGHNA, CDR2 YNFKEQ. The CDR3 spells CASSQPEGGGVTEAFF. The CDR3 region has the DNA TGTGCCAGCAGCCAACCGGAGGGCGGGGGAGTCACTGAAGCTTTCTTT.

The V and J genes are TRBV27 and TRBJ1-3; D unclear. Germline loops: CDR1 MNHEY, CDR2 SMNVEV (reference sequence). V dropped 6 bases and J dropped 2 bases, with 14 bases sitting between them. The CDR3 spans 15 residues. CDR3 loop: CASSPIDNAGNTIYF. In nucleotides, the CDR3 is TGTGCCAGCAGCCCAATCGACAACGCTGGAAACACCATATATTTT.

The genes are TRBV5-1 and TRBJ2-6; D is ambiguous. Per germline, CDR1 SGHRS and CDR2 YFSETQ. V was pared by 4 bases and J by 0 bases, with 8 bases between. The CDR3 totals 15 residues. CDR3 sequence: CASSPIPSGANVLTF. DNA for the CDR3: TGCGCCAGCAGCCCTATTCCCTCTGGGGCCAACGTCCTGACTTTC.

The CDR3 DNA follows: TGTGCCAGCAGCTTGACAGGGACTGGGTATGAGCAGTTCTTC. Its protein is CASSLTGTGYEQFF. This sequence joins TRBV11-1 and TRBJ2-1; maybe TRBD1 (7 bases). The ends were cut back, 3 bases at V and 8 bases at J, with 14 bases in the middle. Germline V gene lookup returns CDR1 SGHAT and CDR2 FQDESV (reference sequence). The CDR3 is made up of 14 amino acids. Using reference TRBV11-1 and TRBJ2-1 for the parts outside the CDR3, the full variable domain is EAEVAQSPRYKITEKSQAVAFWCDPISGHATLYWYRQILGQGPELLVQFQDESVVDDSQLPKDRFSAERLKGVDSTLKIQPAELGDSAMYLCASSLTGTGYEQFFGPGTRLTVL.

V and J are TRBV7-2 and TRBJ2-7, with no clear D. CDR1 and CDR2 (germline): SGHTA, FQGNSA. The V end lost 1 base, the J end lost 7 bases, and 11 bases lay between the germline ends. This CDR3 is 13 amino acids long. This CDR3 reads CASSLDRAREQYF. The CDR3 DNA sequence: TGTGCCAGCAGCTTAGATAGGGCGAGGGAGCAGTACTTC.

This clone appeared a few times. The V gene is TRBV7-9, the J gene TRBJ2-7, with 10 bases that match TRBD2. The V segment lost 5 bases and the J segment 3 bases; nucleotides outside the gene matches: 4. This CDR3 comprises 14 residues. Germline-derived CDR1 and CDR2 are SEHNR and FQNEAQ (reference sequence). The CDR3 is CASSASGSGYEQYF. In nucleotides, the CDR3 is TGTGCCAGCAGCGCTAGCGGGAGTGGCTACGAGCAGTACTTC.

The rearrangement links TRBV11-1 to TRBJ2-7, with D perhaps matching TRBD1 (6 bases). The germline gives CDR1 SGHAT, CDR2 FQDESV (reference sequence). The CDR3 is 12 residues long. Trimming took off 5 bases at V and 4 bases at J, with 9 bases between the two ends. The CDR3 here is CASSIQGYEQYF. CDR3 nucleotide sequence: TGTGCCAGCAGCATACAGGGATACGAGCAGTACTTC.

This chain links TRBV27 with TRBJ2-7; weak D call: TRBD2 (6 bases). Germline CDR1 MNHEY, CDR2 SMNVEV (reference sequence). The V end was cut by 7 bases, the J end by 4 bases, with 14 bases between. The CDR3 has 13 residues. CDR3 region: CASKSPGGYEQYF. CDR3 nucleotides: TGTGCCAGCAAATCCCCCGGAGGGTACGAGCAGTACTTC.

This sequence joins TRBV11-2 and TRBJ2-2; 10 bases align to TRBD2. The CDR3 runs to 17 residues. V shed 6 bases, J shed 1 base, and the junction held 8 bases outside the gene matches. Germline loops: CDR1 SGHAT, CDR2 FQNNGV. CDR3 coding DNA: TGTGCCAGCAGGTTAAGCGGGAGGGCCAAGAACACCGGGGAGCTGTTTTTT. It translates to CASRLSGRAKNTGELFF.

The table lists this clone with a few counts. The chain is built from TRBV15 and TRBJ1-5; D is possibly TRBD1 (6 bases). V was shortened by 3 bases and J by 8 bases, with 14 bases between the two germline ends. The CDR3 runs to 14 residues. Per the germline V gene, CDR1 is LNHNV and CDR2 is YYDKDF (reference sequence). In DNA, the CDR3 is TGTGCCACCAGCAGGAGACAGGTCCGCGAGCCCCAGCATTTT. It yields the protein CATSRRQVREPQHF. Full variable domain (rest looked up from reference TRBV15 and TRBJ1-5): DAMVIQNPRYQVTQFGKPVTLSCSQTLNHNVMYWYQQKSSQAPKLLFHYYDKDFNNEADTPDNFQSRRPNTSFCFLDIRSPGLGDTAMYLCATSRRQVREPQHFGDGTRLSIL.

This clone showed up just a few times. The chain recombines TRBV28 with TRBJ2-7; 9 bases map to TRBD2. Germline assignment: CDR1 MDHEN and CDR2 SYDVKM. The ends lost 3 bases at V and 2 bases at J; junction bases unmatched: 5. This CDR3 has 15 amino acids. In nucleotides, the CDR3 is TGTGCCAGCAGTTTTGGGAGCGGGGGGACCTACGAGCAGTACGTC. Translated: CASSFGSGGTYEQYV.

This clone has just a few counts. The chain joins TRBV7-9 to TRBJ2-1, with D possibly matching TRBD2 (6 bases). CDR3 length: 15 amino acids. V dropped 5 bases and J dropped 6 bases, with 17 bases sitting between them. Germline V CDR1 and CDR2: SEHNR, FQNEAQ (reference sequence). The CDR3 sequence: CASSLTGLLFNEQFF. For the CDR3, the DNA is TGTGCCAGCAGCCTCACGGGACTTCTCTTCAATGAGCAGTTCTTC.

V gene TRBV4-3 combines with J gene TRBJ1-4; D call uncertain. The CDR3 totals 16 residues. The V gene's germline CDR1 is LGHNA and CDR2 YSLEER. The germline V and J ends were trimmed by 0 bases and 8 bases, with 16 bases remaining between them. CDR3 in amino acids: CASSQDLSSPREKLFF. In DNA form, the CDR3 reads TGCGCCAGCAGCCAAGATCTCAGTTCTCCACGAGAAAAACTGTTTTTT.